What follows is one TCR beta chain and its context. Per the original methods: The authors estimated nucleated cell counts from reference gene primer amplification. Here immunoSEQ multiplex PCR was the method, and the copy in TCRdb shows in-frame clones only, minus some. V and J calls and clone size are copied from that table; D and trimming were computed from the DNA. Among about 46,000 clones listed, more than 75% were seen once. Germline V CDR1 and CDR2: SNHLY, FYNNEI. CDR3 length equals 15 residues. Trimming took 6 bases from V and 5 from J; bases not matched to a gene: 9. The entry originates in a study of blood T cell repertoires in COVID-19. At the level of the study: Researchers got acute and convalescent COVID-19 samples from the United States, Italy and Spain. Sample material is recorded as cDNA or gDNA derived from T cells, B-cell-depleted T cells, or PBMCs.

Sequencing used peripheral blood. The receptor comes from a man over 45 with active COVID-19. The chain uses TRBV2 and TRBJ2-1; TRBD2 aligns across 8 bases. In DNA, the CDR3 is TGTGCCAGCAGCCCAGAGGGGACTAGTCACAATGAGCAGTTCTTC. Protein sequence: CASSPEGTSHNEQFF.